This T cell receptor beta chain was sequenced for a study of tumor-infiltrating lymphocytes in primary liver carcinoma (TCRdb year 2017). The study in broad terms: Between late 2015 and early 2016, roughly 5 patients in China with histopathologically diagnosed primary liver carcinoma had their tumors surgically resected. Hepatocellular carcinoma (four) or combined HCC and intrahepatic cholangiocarcinoma (one) was present in the five patients, who were three men and two women aged 30 to 69 years. Tumors of the five patients were stage T1-T3 N0M0 with maximum diameters of roughly 4.2 to 11 cm. Roughly 3.5 to 7.5 million productive TCRbeta reads were obtained per sample, and no significant difference in read depth was found between tissue types. TCRbeta repertoire sequencing, expression microarrays and whole-exome sequencing were combined in the study across five regions of each liver tumor, with adjacent normal tissue and blood also included. A total of roughly 35 specimens from 5 patients underwent TCRbeta repertoire sequencing, comprising about 25 tumor regions, 5 adjacent noncancerous liver tissues and 5 peripheral blood samples. Technical replicate repertoires showed high reproducibility, with mean shared-clone rates roughly 0.87 and correlation coefficients above 0.95. Summary of the overall study and its limitations: Repertoire overlap was found to be higher between tumor regions (mean approximately 35%) than between tumor-adjacent (roughly 17%) or tumor-blood (approximately 15%) pairs, consistent with antigen-driven expansion. Only the TCR beta chain was sequenced, which likely underestimates true repertoire diversity because unpaired alpha chains were not captured. With just a handful of patients in the study, the authors point out that the findings should be validated in a larger study. Comparison of CD4+ and CD8+ T cell repertoires was precluded by the use of bulk unsorted samples. The top 250 clones accounted for a significantly greater share of the repertoire in tumors than in blood (p = 0.039).

Worth noting for this clonotype: Its antigen target is currently unknown. The junction and the germline gene differ at one end; a read error may be behind it.

Using a constant-region primer and ProtoScript II reverse transcriptase, TCRbeta-specific cDNA was reverse-transcribed from around 520 ng total RNA. The TCRbeta libraries were prepared through three rounds of nested multiplex PCR following a slightly modified ARM-PCR procedure. The first two PCR rounds used multiplex TRBV1-TRBV30 forward primers with a Cbeta reverse primer, each for around 10 cycles. Sample barcodes and Illumina adapters were added in a final 25-cycle PCR with Deep VentR polymerase. Before sequencing, amplicons of 200-500 bp were gel-purified using a QIAquick gel extraction kit. The TCRbeta amplicons were sequenced with 250-bp paired-end reads on an Illumina HiSeq 2500. The study's processing was this. Trimmomatic v0.33 was used to quality-trim the reads, and FLASH v1.2.11 was used to merge paired reads so that full CDR3 sequences could be recovered. MiGEC v1.2.1b assigned V, D and J germline segments to the rearranged TCRbeta sequences. Clonotype statistics and Shannon-Wiener diversity indices were calculated with VDJtools v1.0.0. To cut down on sampling bias, every analysis after diversity analysis relied on just the 250 most abundant clonotypes from each sample. The raw public data were reprocessed by TCRdb itself: fastp quality trimming at Q25, MiXCR clonotype calling, in-frame beta chains only. Merged by CDR3 protein, the rows form single entries marked with the most common genes and DNA. These V and J calls are TCRdb output, not the study's own analysis. The sample table contains 150,000 to 200,000 distinct CDR3 sequences; only one count was recorded for around three fifths of them. The top ten clonotypes cover around 7.1% of the sample.

Its CDR3 holds 15 amino acids, cysteine through phenylalanine. The sequence is cut down to CDR3 DNA, 45 bases in frame from base 1. CDR1 and CDR2 are read off the germline V gene as MNHEY and SVGEGT. Blood RNA was extracted from unsorted whole blood with TRIzol reagent; germline DNA came from the DNeasy Blood & Tissue kit. At the time of sampling, the patients were treatment-naive and had chronic HBV infection. Before surgery, around 4 milliliters of peripheral blood were drawn into K2EDTA tubes. Sequencing was done on a sample of peripheral blood. This TCR was sampled from a woman in her sixties with primary liver carcinoma and hepatitis B virus infection. Recombination linked TRBV6-2 or TRBV6-3 to TRBJ2-7; 12 middle bases align to TRBD2. The bases read TGTGCCAGCAGTACCCGACTAGCGGGAGCCTACGGGCAGTACTTC. This sequence encodes CASSTRLAGAYGQYF.